These 21 T cell receptor beta chains were all obtained from the same sample, sequenced in a study of shared T cell receptors in the human thymus. Sequencing was performed with immunoSEQ multiplex PCR; in TCRdb, only in-frame clones are kept and a portion is missing. The table includes about 540,000 clones, about four fifths detected once. This sample also appeared in a second study, on human thymus T cells.

The sequencing sample was made of thymocytes. Source of these receptors: a boy younger than two with a congenital heart defect.

The chain joins TRBV5-6 to TRBJ1-1; the match to TRBD1 covers 8 bases. J lost 3 bases, V lost 3 bases, and 4 bases had no gene match. The CDR3 is 14 residues long. Per the germline V gene, CDR1 is SGHDT and CDR2 is YYEEEE. CDR3 sequence: CASSSDRGDTEAFF. The CDR3, as DNA: TGTGCCAGCAGCTCCGACAGGGGAGACACTGAAGCTTTCTTT. The variable domain in full, completed from reference TRBV5-6 and TRBJ1-1, reads DAGVTQSPTHLIKTRGQQVTLRCSPKSGHDTVSWYQQALGQGPQFIFQYYEEEERQRGNFPDRFSGHQFPNYSSELNVNALLLGDSALYLCASSSDRGDTEAFFGQGTRLTVV.

CDR3 in DNA: TGTGCCGTGGAGACTACCACAGATACGCAGTATTTT. Translating gives CAVETTTDTQYF. The V call is TRBV28, the J call TRBJ2-3; D possibly corresponds to TRBD2 (5 bases). The germline CDR1 and CDR2 sequences are MDHEN and SYDVKM. The CDR3 sequence is 12 residues long. V lost 11 bases and J lost 2, with 11 bases in between.

This clone was seen a handful of times. V and J are TRBV5-8 and TRBJ2-3, with TRBD2 identical over 8 bases. CDR1 is SGHTS, CDR2 YDEGEE, per germline. The V segment lost 0 bases and the J segment 5 bases; nucleotides outside the gene matches: 8. The CDR3 contains 16 residues. The chain's CDR3 is CASSLVTSEHGDTQYF. In nucleotides, the CDR3 is TGTGCCAGCAGCTTGGTGACTAGCGAACATGGAGATACGCAGTATTTT.

The chain links TRBV19 to TRBJ2-7; 10 bases agree with TRBD2. The germline gives CDR1 LNHDA, CDR2 SQIVND (reference sequence). The length of the CDR3 is 15 residues. The trim removed 6 bases at V and 5 bases at J, leaving 10 bases unmatched. CDR3 amino acids: CASRGPSGSVHEQYF. CDR3 nucleotides: TGTGCCAGTAGGGGACCTAGCGGGAGCGTTCACGAGCAGTACTTC.

The sample holds a few counts of this clone. This sequence joins TRBV30 and TRBJ1-2, with TRBD1 matching over 9 bases. The CDR3 consists of 13 residues. Germline lookup yields CDR1 GTSNPN and CDR2 SVGIG (reference sequence). The V segment lost 5 bases and the J segment 6 bases; nucleotides outside the gene matches: 7. For the CDR3, the DNA is TGTGCCTGGGAGGGACAGGGAATAAATGGCTACACCTTC. It codes for CAWEGQGINGYTF.

Only one count was recorded for this clone. The chain employs TRBV5-1 and TRBJ2-1, with a possible D match to TRBD2 (5 bases). Trimming cost V 4 bases and J 2 bases, with 16 bases left between them. Germline values: CDR1 SGHRS, CDR2 YFSETQ. The CDR3 covers 16 residues. In DNA form, the CDR3 reads TGCGCCAGCAGCCATTCTTCGCGGGCCCCCTACAATGAGCAGTTCTTC. It yields the protein CASSHSSRAPYNEQFF.

This clone has only one observation. CDR3 residues: CASSGSVREPVWNEQFF. DNA for the CDR3: TGCGCCAGCAGTGGATCGGTACGGGAGCCGGTTTGGAATGAGCAGTTCTTC. This chain uses TRBV10-1 with TRBJ2-1; weak D call: TRBD2 (6 bases). Per germline, CDR1 WNHNN and CDR2 SYGVQD (reference sequence). Between the trimmed V and J ends, which lost 4 bases and 7 bases, there was a span of 23 bases. CDR3 length equals 17 residues.

The V call is TRBV19, the J call TRBJ2-1, with D perhaps matching TRBD2 (6 bases). CDR1 is LNHDA, CDR2 SQIVND, per germline (reference sequence). The CDR3 covers 15 residues. Trimming took off 6 bases at V and 6 bases at J, with 18 bases between the two ends. The CDR3 nucleotides are TGTGCCAGTAGGGACGGGACTCCGCGTTGCAATGAGCAGTTCTTC. It codes for CASRDGTPRCNEQFF.

There are a few counts of this clone. The chain has TRBV11-2 and TRBJ2-5, with TRBD2 matching over 11 bases. TRBJ2-7 explains the end of the DNA better; the J call may be wrong. The CDR3 sequence is 18 residues long. CDR1 SGHAT and CDR2 FQNNGV come from the germline V gene. CDR3 protein: CASSEPLAGDVSPYEQYF. The CDR3 region has the DNA TGTGCCAGCAGTGAACCACTAGCGGGAGATGTATCCCCCTACGAGCAGTACTTC.

The chain combines TRBV4-3 with TRBJ1-1; a possible D gene is TRBD1 (5 bases). Germline V lookup: CDR1 LGHNA, CDR2 YSLEER. V was shortened by 1 base and J by 1 base, with 16 bases between the two germline ends. The CDR3 spans 17 residues. DNA of the CDR3: TGCGCCAGCAGCCAAGCGGTAGGGCGGCAGGGGAACACTGAAGCTTTCTTT. Protein sequence: CASSQAVGRQGNTEAFF.

The J gene is TRBJ1-4, the V gene TRBV5-5; the D gene is possibly TRBD1 (6 bases). V was trimmed by 4 bases and J by 7 bases, leaving 23 bases between them. Germline V gene data show CDR1 as SGHKS and CDR2 as YYEKEE (reference sequence). The CDR3 loop spans 17 amino acids. CDR3 in DNA: TGTGCCAGCAGCCCGTGGACAGTAAAGGGGGTCGGTGAAAAACTGTTTTTT. This translates into CASSPWTVKGVGEKLFF.

V usage is TRBV25-1 and J usage is TRBJ2-1; 13 positions agree with TRBD2. Per germline, CDR1 MGHDK and CDR2 SYGVNS. With 4 bases clipped from V and 6 bases from J, the junction kept 3 bases outside the gene matches. The CDR3 sequence is 15 residues long. CDR3 sequence: CASSGLAGGFNEQFF. CDR3 sequence (DNA): TGTGCCAGCAGTGGACTAGCGGGAGGATTCAATGAGCAGTTCTTC.

V and J are TRBV27 and TRBJ2-5, with TRBD2 matching over 11 bases. This CDR3 is 17 amino acids long. Germline CDR1 reads MNHEY; CDR2 reads SMNVEV (reference sequence). Unmatched junction bases numbered 10, after V lost 6 bases and J lost 1 base. The CDR3 region is CASSPLTSGSFQETQYF. Written as DNA, the CDR3 is TGTGCCAGCAGCCCTTTAACTAGCGGGAGTTTCCAAGAGACCCAGTACTTC.

V usage is TRBV27 and J usage is TRBJ2-5; D not resolved. This CDR3 contains 11 residues. Deletions cut 6 bases from V and 7 bases from J, with 9 bases between. Germline CDR1 MNHEY, CDR2 SMNVEV (reference sequence). CDR3 amino acids: CASSRGGTQYF. CDR3 nucleotides: TGTGCCAGCAGCCGAGGTGGGACCCAGTACTTC.

This chain uses TRBV7-8 with TRBJ1-5; D is unresolved. V lost 5 bases and J 0 bases, leaving 20 bases between the germline ends. The CDR3 has 18 residues. From germline, CDR1 is SGHVS and CDR2 FQNEAQ. CDR3: CASSPEPERRHSNQPQHF. CDR3 in DNA: TGTGCCAGCAGCCCGGAGCCTGAGCGAAGGCATAGCAATCAGCCCCAGCATTTT.

The chain employs TRBV5-4 and TRBJ2-2, with 7 bases lining up with TRBD2. This CDR3 spans 17 amino acids. The V and J ends lost 3 bases and 4 bases, in that order; junction bases with no gene match: 12. Germline V gives CDR1 SGHNT, CDR2 YYREEE (reference sequence). In DNA, the CDR3 is TGTGCCAGCAGCTCCCCTCGGGCTAGCGGCGCCACCGGGGAGCTGTTTTTT. Its translation: CASSSPRASGATGELFF.

J is TRBJ2-7 and V is TRBV6-5, with TRBD2 identical over 8 bases. Unmatched junction bases numbered 6, after V lost 6 bases and J lost 2 bases. The CDR3 loop spans 14 amino acids. CDR1 and CDR2 (germline): MNHEY, SVGAGI. CDR3 DNA: TGTGCCAGCAGGGGCCAAGCGGGAGCCTACGAGCAGTACTTC. Translating gives CASRGQAGAYEQYF.

The CDR3 DNA sequence: TGCGCCAGCCTAAGCGGAGCAACCGGGGAGCTGTTTTTT. Its protein is CASLSGATGELFF. The genes are TRBV10-2 and TRBJ2-2, with D possibly being TRBD2 (5 bases). The CDR3 has 13 residues. Trimming stripped 8 bases from V and 5 bases from J, with 12 bases between. The germline V gene has CDR1 WSHSY and CDR2 SAAADI.

This clone appeared once. The V gene is TRBV29-1, the J gene TRBJ2-1, with 10 positions matching TRBD2. From germline, CDR1 is SQVTM and CDR2 ANQGSEA. V dropped 7 bases and J dropped 8; count of bases not matched to a gene: 11. The CDR3 covers 14 residues. In DNA, the CDR3 is TGCAGCGACTCGGGACTAGCGCTCCGCCATGAGCAGTTCTTC. Amino acid sequence: CSDSGLALRHEQFF.

J is TRBJ2-1 and V is TRBV30, with TRBD2 matching 9 bases. Germline assignment: CDR1 GTSNPN and CDR2 SVGIG (reference sequence). V lost 4 bases, J lost 5 bases, and 9 bases stayed unmatched. The CDR3 has 15 residues. CDR3 sequence (DNA): TGTGCCTGGATTCTTAGCGGGAGTCCGGACAATGAGCAGTTCTTC. This encodes CAWILSGSPDNEQFF.

This clone has just a few counts. The chain uses TRBV5-1 and TRBJ2-1; TRBD2 matches 12 bases. The CDR3 is made up of 15 amino acids. Germline CDR1 reads SGHRS; CDR2 reads YFSETQ. Trimming at V came to 3 bases and at J to 6 bases, leaving 4 bases not matched to a gene. The CDR3 sequence is CASSWGLAGRNEQFF. CDR3 sequence (DNA): TGCGCCAGCAGCTGGGGACTAGCGGGCCGCAATGAGCAGTTCTTC.